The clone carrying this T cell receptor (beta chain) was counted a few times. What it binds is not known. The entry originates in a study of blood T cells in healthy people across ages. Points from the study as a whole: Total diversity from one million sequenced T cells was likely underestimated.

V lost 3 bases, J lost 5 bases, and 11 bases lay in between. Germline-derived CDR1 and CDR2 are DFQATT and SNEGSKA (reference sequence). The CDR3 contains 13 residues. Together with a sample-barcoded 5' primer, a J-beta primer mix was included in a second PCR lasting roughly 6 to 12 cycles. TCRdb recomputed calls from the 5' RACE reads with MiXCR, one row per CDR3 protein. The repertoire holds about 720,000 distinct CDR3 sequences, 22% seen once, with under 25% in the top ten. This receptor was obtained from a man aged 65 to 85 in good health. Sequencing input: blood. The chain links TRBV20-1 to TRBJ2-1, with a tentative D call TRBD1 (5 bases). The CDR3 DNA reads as TGCAGTGCTAGGCCAAGGGGCAACAATGAGCAGTTCTTC. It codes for CSARPRGNNEQFF.